These 28 T cell receptor beta chains share one sample of origin, sequenced in a study of graft-versus-host responses after intestinal transplantation. Data came from immunoSEQ multiplex PCR; TCRdb stores just in-frame clones and leaves some out. The sample shows some 93,000 clones, roughly 90% of them seen only once. For these TCRs, the target antigens are not known. This sample comprised unstimulated CD8+ T cells sorted from spleen or lymph node cells, obtained before intestinal transplant. The receptors shown here come from a human donor who received an intestinal transplant.

This chain connects TRBV4-1 to TRBJ2-7, with D possibly matching TRBD2 (6 bases). From germline, CDR1 is MGHRA and CDR2 YSYEKL. V was clipped by 0 bases and J by 3 bases, with 15 bases between them. The CDR3 totals 16 residues. The CDR3 nucleotides read TGCGCCAGCAGCCAAGACGAGAACGGGGGTAGCTACGAGCAGTACTTC. Amino acid sequence: CASSQDENGGSYEQYF.

The chain uses TRBV19 and TRBJ2-7, with TRBD1 identical over 7 bases. The germline V gene has CDR1 LNHDA and CDR2 SQIVND (reference sequence). The CDR3 has 15 amino acids. Losses at the gene ends were 5 bases for V and 0 bases for J; bases not matched to a gene: 7. The CDR3 DNA sequence: TGTGCCAGTAGTGTAGCACAGGGGAGCTCCTACGAGCAGTACTTC. Protein: CASSVAQGSSYEQYF.

The chain combines TRBV5-1 with TRBJ1-6, with D perhaps matching TRBD1 (5 bases). Germline lookup yields CDR1 SGHRS and CDR2 YFSETQ. CDR3 length equals 12 residues. The V gene lost 4 bases and the J gene lost 8 bases, with 7 bases spanning the gap. The CDR3: CASSTGDSPLHF. CDR3 DNA: TGCGCCAGCAGCACGGGGGATTCACCCCTCCACTTT.

The V and J genes are TRBV27 and TRBJ1-1; 9 positions match TRBD1. The J segment lost 4 bases and the V segment lost 5 bases, leaving 8 bases of the junction unmatched. CDR3 size: 15 residues. CDR1 MNHEY and CDR2 SMNVEV come from the germline V gene (reference sequence). CDR3 sequence (DNA): TGTGCCAGCAGTCCTCCCGGGACAGGGAGCACTGAAGCTTTCTTT. Protein sequence: CASSPPGTGSTEAFF.

V and J are TRBV9 and TRBJ2-1; tentative D call: TRBD2 (5 bases). The CDR3 loop spans 14 amino acids. The germline V and J ends were trimmed by 3 bases and 0 bases, with 7 bases remaining between them. Germline V lookup: CDR1 SGDLS, CDR2 YYNGEE. CDR3 DNA sequence: TGTGCCAGCAGCGGACTAAGCTCCTACAATGAGCAGTTCTTC. It yields the protein CASSGLSSYNEQFF.

The chain carries TRBV5-1 and TRBJ1-1; D perhaps matches TRBD1 (6 bases). This CDR3 is 14 amino acids long. Germline lookup yields CDR1 SGHRS and CDR2 YFSETQ. V gave up 3 bases and J gave up 7 bases, with 16 bases separating them. The CDR3 DNA follows: TGCGCCAGCAGCTGGCCGCAGGGGCAGGGTGAAGCTTTCTTT. Translation gives CASSWPQGQGEAFF. Variable domain in full (rest from reference TRBV5-1 and TRBJ1-1): KAGVTQTPRYLIKTRGQQVTLSCSPISGHRSVSWYQQTPGQGLQFLFEYFSETQRNKGNFPGRFSGRQFSNSRSEMNVSTLELGDSALYLCASSWPQGQGEAFFGQGTRLTVV.

The rearrangement links TRBV4-3 to TRBJ2-7; perhaps TRBD1 as D (7 bases). The CDR3 has 14 amino acids. Germline V gene sequence: CDR1 LGHNA, CDR2 YSLEER. Trimming removed 1 base from V and 6 bases from J, with 13 bases in between. The CDR3 coding sequence is TGCGCCAGCAGCCAAGTGGCAGGGGGAGGCGAGCAGTACTTC. It encodes CASSQVAGGGEQYF.

V gene TRBV5-6 combines with J gene TRBJ2-5; D remains ambiguous. Deletions cut 4 bases from V and 4 bases from J, with 11 bases between. This CDR3 is 13 amino acids long. Looked up from germline, CDR1 is SGHDT and CDR2 is YYEEEE. This CDR3 is CASSASSGETQYF. DNA for the CDR3: TGTGCCAGCAGCGCTTCCTCGGGAGAGACCCAGTACTTC.

The chain recombines TRBV15 with TRBJ2-4, with 7 nucleotides matching TRBD1. The V gene end was trimmed by 5 bases and the J gene end by 9 bases; junction bases not matched to a gene: 10. CDR1 LNHNV and CDR2 YYDKDF come from the germline V gene (reference sequence). The CDR3 contains 14 residues. The CDR3 sequence is CATSGRQGSPIQYF. CDR3 DNA: TGTGCCACCAGCGGCCGACAGGGATCTCCCATTCAGTACTTC.

V usage is TRBV4-1 and J usage is TRBJ1-6; a weak D match, TRBD1 (6 bases). Germline values: CDR1 MGHRA, CDR2 YSYEKL. The ends were cut back, 1 base at V and 7 bases at J, with 29 bases in the middle. The CDR3 runs to 21 residues. The CDR3 coding sequence is TGCGCCAGCAGCCAAGGTTTTACCGACCTGAGGACAGAACTAAAAAATTCACCCCTCCACTTT. Protein: CASSQGFTDLRTELKNSPLHF.

The chain couples TRBV6-1 to TRBJ2-4; TRBD1 agrees at 8 bases. In germline, CDR1 is MNHNS, CDR2 SASEGT. This CDR3 is 15 amino acids long. The V gene end was trimmed by 5 bases and the J gene end by 4 bases; junction bases not matched to a gene: 7. The CDR3 DNA reads TGTGCCAGCAGTCTTCGACAGGGGCTAAAAAACATTCAGTACTTC. Translating it yields CASSLRQGLKNIQYF.

The V gene is TRBV4-1, the J gene TRBJ1-1; D is unresolved. Trimming cost V 0 bases and J 3 bases, with 8 bases left between them. CDR1 and CDR2 (germline): MGHRA, YSYEKL. The CDR3 loop spans 14 amino acids. In DNA form, the CDR3 reads TGCGCCAGCAGCCAAGACGGGCGGGACACTGAAGCTTTCTTT. Translation: CASSQDGRDTEAFF.

The chain combines TRBV27 with TRBJ2-3; no reliable D call. The CDR3 has 13 amino acids. In germline, CDR1 is MNHEY, CDR2 SMNVEV (reference sequence). The V and J ends lost 2 bases and 3 bases respectively, with 6 bases between them. CDR3 region: CASSLGGTDTQYF. The CDR3 bases are TGTGCCAGCAGTTTAGGCGGAACAGATACGCAGTATTTT.

A few counts support this clone. The chain recombines TRBV4-2 with TRBJ1-1; no clear D gene. This CDR3 comprises 12 residues. The germline V and J ends were trimmed by 1 base and 6 bases, with 6 bases remaining between them. CDR1 LGHNA and CDR2 YNFKEQ come from the germline V gene. CDR3 sequence reads: CASSQVAAEAFF. The CDR3 DNA sequence: TGTGCCAGCAGCCAAGTGGCCGCTGAAGCTTTCTTT.

As for this clone: This sample also contains other DNA sequences that code for the same CDR3. V gene TRBV27 combines with J gene TRBJ2-7; 15 bases line up with TRBD2. The J segment lost 8 bases and the V segment lost 0 bases, leaving 2 bases of the junction unmatched. Germline V gene data show CDR1 as MNHEY and CDR2 as SMNVEV (reference sequence). The CDR3 is 15 residues long. The CDR3 sequence is CASSLSGLAGGQQYF. In DNA, the CDR3 is TGTGCCAGCAGTTTATCCGGACTAGCGGGAGGGCAGCAGTACTTC.

This chain uses TRBV9 with TRBJ2-3; TRBD2 agrees at 9 bases. Unmatched junction bases numbered 10, after V lost 0 bases and J lost 2 bases. Germline values: CDR1 SGDLS, CDR2 YYNGEE. CDR3 length equals 18 residues. CDR3 loop: CASSVAGGSGGFTDTQYF. The CDR3 DNA sequence: TGTGCCAGCAGCGTAGCTGGGGGTAGCGGGGGTTTCACAGATACGCAGTATTTT. Complete variable domain (other parts from reference TRBV9 and TRBJ2-3): DSGVTQTPKHLITATGQRVTLRCSPRSGDLSVYWYQQSLDQGLQFLIQYYNGEERAKGNILERFSAQQFPDLHSELNLSSLELGDSALYFCASSVAGGSGGFTDTQYFGPGTRLTVL.

This clone occurred a few times. The chain recombines TRBV4-3 with TRBJ2-7, with TRBD1 as a possible D gene (6 bases). The CDR3 sequence is 14 residues long. Germline loops: CDR1 LGHNA, CDR2 YSLEER. Trimming took 4 bases from V and 2 from J, leaving 12 bases between them. The CDR3 DNA sequence: TGCGCCAGCAGCCCAGGGGTGCGGACCTACGAGCAGTACTTC. It is translated as CASSPGVRTYEQYF.

The gene calls are TRBV5-1 and TRBJ2-1; TRBD1 might be the D (6 bases). Trimming shortened V by 10 bases and J by 8 bases, and 16 bases separated the two germline ends. The CDR3 has 12 amino acids. Germline V gene lookup returns CDR1 SGHRS and CDR2 YFSETQ. The CDR3 DNA is TGCGCCGGATCGATGACAGGCGATGAGCAGTTCTTC. It translates to CAGSMTGDEQFF. The full variable domain, its missing parts supplied by reference TRBV5-1 and TRBJ2-1, is KAGVTQTPRYLIKTRGQQVTLSCSPISGHRSVSWYQQTPGQGLQFLFEYFSETQRNKGNFPGRFSGRQFSNSRSEMNVSTLELGDSALYLCAGSMTGDEQFFGPGTRLTVL.

The rearrangement links TRBV7-9 to TRBJ2-5, with TRBD2 as a possible D gene (6 bases). Looked up from germline, CDR1 is SEHNR and CDR2 is FQNEAQ (reference sequence). With 4 bases removed from V and 5 bases from J, the gap between germline ends came to 26 bases. CDR3 length equals 18 residues. CDR3 coding DNA: TGTGCCAGCAGCTACAACCCTAATAGTGGCGGGGAGGCGGAGACCCAGTACTTC. This sequence encodes CASSYNPNSGGEAETQYF.

The CDR3 protein is CASSATSTGEHYGYTF. As DNA, the CDR3 is TGTGCCAGCAGCGCCACTTCCACTGGAGAGCACTATGGCTACACCTTC. V is TRBV9 and J is TRBJ1-2; no reliable D call. Per the germline V gene, CDR1 is SGDLS and CDR2 is YYNGEE. V lost 3 bases, J lost 3 bases, and 18 bases lay in between. The CDR3 is made up of 16 amino acids.

DNA of the CDR3: TGCAGCGTTGAAGAGGGACTAAACAATGAGCAGTTCTTC. Translating it yields CSVEEGLNNEQFF. V is TRBV29-1 and J is TRBJ2-1; 7 bases line up with TRBD2. The CDR3 consists of 13 residues. Unmatched junction bases numbered 1, after V lost 0 bases and J lost 5 bases. Germline CDR1 reads SQVTM; CDR2 reads ANQGSEA.

J is TRBJ2-3 and V is TRBV13; D unclear. Germline V gene sequence: CDR1 PRHDT, CDR2 FYEKMQ (reference sequence). V was shortened by 5 bases and J by 0 bases, with 21 bases between the two germline ends. The CDR3 has 18 amino acids. The CDR3 sequence: CASSRSPTLVTSTDTQYF. The CDR3 nucleotides are TGTGCCAGCAGCCGATCCCCAACTCTAGTTACTAGCACAGATACGCAGTATTTT.

The CDR3 sequence: CSVDQNDSYGYTF. In DNA form, the CDR3 reads TGCAGCGTTGATCAGAATGACAGCTATGGCTACACCTTC. V is TRBV29-1 and J is TRBJ1-2, with TRBD1 as a possible D gene (5 bases). V shed 3 bases and J shed 4 bases, with 12 bases lying between them. Germline V gene data show CDR1 as SQVTM and CDR2 as ANQGSEA. CDR3 length: 13 amino acids.

There are a few counts of this clone. The rearrangement uses TRBV27 and TRBJ1-2, with D maybe TRBD1 (6 bases). V was shortened by 3 bases and J by 8 bases, with 13 bases between the two germline ends. There are 13 residues in the CDR3. The germline V gene has CDR1 MNHEY and CDR2 SMNVEV (reference sequence). The CDR3 DNA reads as TGTGCCAGCAGTTTGAACAGGGATGACGGCTACACCTTC. It encodes CASSLNRDDGYTF.

CDR3 protein: CASSIRSGPYEQYF. The CDR3 region has the DNA TGTGCCAGTAGTATCCGTAGCGGGCCCTACGAGCAGTACTTC. This chain connects TRBV19 to TRBJ2-7, with 7 bases that match TRBD2. This CDR3 has 14 amino acids. Germline V gives CDR1 LNHDA, CDR2 SQIVND (reference sequence). J gave up 2 bases and V 3 bases, and 4 bases lay outside the gene matches. The full variable domain, in which reference TRBV19 and TRBJ2-7 provide the parts outside the CDR3, is DGGITQSPKYLFRKEGQNVTLSCEQNLNHDAMYWYRQDPGQGLRLIYYSQIVNDFQKGDIAEGYSVSREKKESFPLTVTSAQKNPTAFYLCASSIRSGPYEQYFGPGTRLTVT.

This clone appeared a few times. This rearrangement joins TRBV30 to TRBJ2-2; D is perhaps TRBD2 (6 bases). The ends were cut back, 2 bases at V and 6 bases at J, with 7 bases in the middle. The CDR3 is 12 residues long. CDR1 is GTSNPN and CDR2 is SVGIG in the germline V gene (reference sequence). Here the CDR3 DNA reads TGTGCCTGGAGTCCGGGGGCCGGGGAGCTGTTTTTT. Translation gives CAWSPGAGELFF.

This clone was seen only once. The chain couples TRBV29-1 to TRBJ1-2; D is ambiguous. Germline CDR1 reads SQVTM; CDR2 reads ANQGSEA. The CDR3 extends over 12 amino acids. Trimming took 3 bases from V and 4 from J, leaving 9 bases between them. The CDR3 protein is CSVDPESYGYTF. The CDR3 DNA sequence: TGCAGCGTTGACCCCGAGAGCTATGGCTACACCTTC. The variable domain in full, completed from reference TRBV29-1 and TRBJ1-2, reads SAVISQKPSRDICQRGTSLTIQCQVDSQVTMMFWYRQQPGQSLTLIATANQGSEATYESGFVIDKFPISRPNLTFSTLTVSNMSPEDSSIYLCSVDPESYGYTFGSGTRLTVV.

The CDR3 reads CASSDGGGAADTQYF. For the CDR3, the DNA is TGTGCCAGCAGTGACGGCGGGGGGGCTGCAGATACGCAGTATTTT. The chain links TRBV2 to TRBJ2-3; 9 positions match TRBD2. The CDR3 extends over 15 amino acids. J lost 4 bases, V lost 3 bases, and 5 bases had no gene match. CDR1 SNHLY and CDR2 FYNNEI come from the germline V gene.